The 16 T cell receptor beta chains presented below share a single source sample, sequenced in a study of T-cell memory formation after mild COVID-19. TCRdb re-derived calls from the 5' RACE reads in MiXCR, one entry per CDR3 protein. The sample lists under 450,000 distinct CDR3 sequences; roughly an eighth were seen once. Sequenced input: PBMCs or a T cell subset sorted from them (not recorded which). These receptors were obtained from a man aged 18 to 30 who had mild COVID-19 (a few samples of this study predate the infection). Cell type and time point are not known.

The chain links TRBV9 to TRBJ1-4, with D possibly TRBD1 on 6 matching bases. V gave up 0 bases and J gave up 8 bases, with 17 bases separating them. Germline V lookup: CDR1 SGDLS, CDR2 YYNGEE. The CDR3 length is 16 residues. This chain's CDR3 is CASSVEVGATGEKLFF. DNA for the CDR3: TGTGCCAGCAGCGTAGAGGTGGGGGCCACGGGAGAAAAACTGTTTTTT.

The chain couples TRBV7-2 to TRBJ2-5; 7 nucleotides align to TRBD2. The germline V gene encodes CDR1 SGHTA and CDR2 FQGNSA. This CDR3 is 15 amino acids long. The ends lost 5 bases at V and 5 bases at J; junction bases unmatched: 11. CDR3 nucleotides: TGTGCCAGCAGCCAACCCCCGGGACTATACGAGACCCAGTACTTC. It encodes CASSQPPGLYETQYF.

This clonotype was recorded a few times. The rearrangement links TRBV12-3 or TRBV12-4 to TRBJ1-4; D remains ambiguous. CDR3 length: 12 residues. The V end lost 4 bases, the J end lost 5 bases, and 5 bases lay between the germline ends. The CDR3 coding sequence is TGTGCCAGCAGTTCGCAAAATGAAAAACTGTTTTTT. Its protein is CASSSQNEKLFF.

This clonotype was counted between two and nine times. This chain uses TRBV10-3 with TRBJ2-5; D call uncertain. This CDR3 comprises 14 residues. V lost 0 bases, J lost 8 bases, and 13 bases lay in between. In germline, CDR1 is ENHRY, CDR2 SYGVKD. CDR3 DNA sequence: TGTGCCATCAGTGAGTCGACACCCCCGAATACCCAGTACTTC. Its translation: CAISESTPPNTQYF.

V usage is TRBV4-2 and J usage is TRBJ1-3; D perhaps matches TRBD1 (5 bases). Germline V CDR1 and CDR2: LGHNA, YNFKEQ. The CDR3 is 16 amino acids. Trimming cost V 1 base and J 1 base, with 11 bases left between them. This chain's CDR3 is CASSQVGGVSGNTIYF. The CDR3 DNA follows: TGTGCCAGCAGCCAAGTTGGGGGAGTTTCTGGAAACACCATATATTTT.

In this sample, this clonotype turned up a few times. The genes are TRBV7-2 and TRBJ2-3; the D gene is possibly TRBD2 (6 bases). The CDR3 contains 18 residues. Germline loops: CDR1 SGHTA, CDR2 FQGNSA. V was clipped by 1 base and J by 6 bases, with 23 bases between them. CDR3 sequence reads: CASSLVGGVHRYADTQYF. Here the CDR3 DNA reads TGTGCCAGCAGCTTAGTAGGAGGGGTGCACAGATACGCGGATACGCAGTATTTT.

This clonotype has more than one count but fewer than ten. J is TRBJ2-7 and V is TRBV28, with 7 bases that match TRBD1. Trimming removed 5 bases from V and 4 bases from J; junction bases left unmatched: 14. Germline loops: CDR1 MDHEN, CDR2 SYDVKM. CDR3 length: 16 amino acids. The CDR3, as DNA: TGTGCCAGCAGTACTCGACAGGGACGGGTAGAATACGAGCAGTACGTC. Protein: CASSTRQGRVEYEQYV.

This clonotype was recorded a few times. The CDR3 nucleotides read TGCAGTGCTAGTTGGACAATGAACACTGAAGCTTTCTTT. Translating gives CSASWTMNTEAFF. V is TRBV20-1 and J is TRBJ1-1; a weak D match, TRBD1 (5 bases). Per germline, CDR1 DFQATT and CDR2 SNEGSKA (reference sequence). This CDR3 comprises 13 residues. Trimming took 3 bases from V and 0 from J, leaving 8 bases between them.

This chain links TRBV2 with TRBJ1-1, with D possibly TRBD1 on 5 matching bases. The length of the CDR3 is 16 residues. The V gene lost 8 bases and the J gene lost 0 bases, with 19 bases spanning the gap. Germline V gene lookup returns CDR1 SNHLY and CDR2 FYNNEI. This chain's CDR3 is CASSRGGVGMNTEAFF. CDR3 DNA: TGTGCCAGCTCCCGGGGAGGGGTTGGCATGAACACTGAAGCTTTCTTT.

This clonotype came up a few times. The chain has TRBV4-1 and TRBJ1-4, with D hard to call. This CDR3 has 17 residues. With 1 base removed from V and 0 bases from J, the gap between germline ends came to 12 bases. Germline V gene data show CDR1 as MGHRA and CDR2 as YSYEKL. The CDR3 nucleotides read TGCGCCAGCAGCCAAGGAGCAGCTGTTGCAACTAATGAAAAACTGTTTTTT. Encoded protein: CASSQGAAVATNEKLFF.

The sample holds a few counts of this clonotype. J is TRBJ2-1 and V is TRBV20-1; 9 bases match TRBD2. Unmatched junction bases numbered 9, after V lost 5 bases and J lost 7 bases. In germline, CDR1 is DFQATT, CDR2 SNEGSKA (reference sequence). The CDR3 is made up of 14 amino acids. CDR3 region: CSALTSGLHNEQFF. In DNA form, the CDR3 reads TGCAGTGCTCTCACTAGCGGGTTGCATAATGAGCAGTTCTTC.

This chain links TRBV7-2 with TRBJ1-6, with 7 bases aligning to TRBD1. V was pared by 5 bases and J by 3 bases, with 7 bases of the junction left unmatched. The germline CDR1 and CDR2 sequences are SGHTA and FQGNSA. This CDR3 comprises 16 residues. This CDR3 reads CASSPKDRFYNSPLHF. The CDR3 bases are TGTGCCAGCAGCCCCAAGGACAGGTTCTATAATTCACCCCTCCACTTT.

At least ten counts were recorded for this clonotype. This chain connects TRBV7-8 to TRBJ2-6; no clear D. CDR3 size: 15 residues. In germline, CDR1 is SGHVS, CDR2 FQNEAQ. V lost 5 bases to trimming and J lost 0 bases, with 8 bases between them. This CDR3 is CASSPGPSGANVLTF. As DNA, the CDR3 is TGTGCCAGCAGCCCTGGGCCCTCTGGGGCCAACGTCCTGACTTTC.

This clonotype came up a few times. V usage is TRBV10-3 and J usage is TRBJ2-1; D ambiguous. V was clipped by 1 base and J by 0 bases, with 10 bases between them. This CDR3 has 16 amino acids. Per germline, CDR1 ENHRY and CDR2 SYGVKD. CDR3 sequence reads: CAISEYWGRSYNEQFF. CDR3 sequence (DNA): TGTGCCATCAGTGAGTATTGGGGTCGCTCCTACAATGAGCAGTTCTTC.

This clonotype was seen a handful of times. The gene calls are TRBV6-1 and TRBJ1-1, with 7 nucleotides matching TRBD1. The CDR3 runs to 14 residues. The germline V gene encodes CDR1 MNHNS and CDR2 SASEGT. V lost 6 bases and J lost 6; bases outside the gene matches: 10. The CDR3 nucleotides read TGTGCCAGCAGCTTACTTCAGGGGGACGCTGAAGCTTTCTTT. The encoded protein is CASSLLQGDAEAFF.

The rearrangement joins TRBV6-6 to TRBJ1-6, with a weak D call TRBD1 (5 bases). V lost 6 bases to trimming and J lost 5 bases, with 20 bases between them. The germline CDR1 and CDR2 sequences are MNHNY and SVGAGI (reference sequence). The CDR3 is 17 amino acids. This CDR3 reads CASRREGLLGDNSPLHF. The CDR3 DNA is TGTGCCAGCAGGAGGGAGGGGCTTCTTGGGGATAATTCACCCCTCCACTTT.